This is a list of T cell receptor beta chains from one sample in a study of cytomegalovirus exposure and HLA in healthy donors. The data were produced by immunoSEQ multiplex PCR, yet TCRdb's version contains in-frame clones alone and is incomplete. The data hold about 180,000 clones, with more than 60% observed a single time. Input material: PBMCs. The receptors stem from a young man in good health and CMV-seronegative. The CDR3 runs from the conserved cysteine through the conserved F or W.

cdr3_aa: CASSQEHSSNQPQHF
v_call: TRBV4-3
j_call: TRBJ1-5

cdr3_aa: CASSFFTDQETQYF
v_call: TRBV5-4
j_call: TRBJ2-5

cdr3_aa: CASSLRDYSYEQYF
v_call: TRBV7-2
j_call: TRBJ2-7

cdr3_aa: CASSGNRGRNEQFF
v_call: TRBV5-4
j_call: TRBJ2-1

cdr3_aa: CASSEAPDRRSNQPQHF
v_call: TRBV6-1
j_call: TRBJ1-5

cdr3_aa: CASSLTLAGEAYNEQFF
v_call: TRBV19
j_call: TRBJ2-1

cdr3_aa: CAWSVVSQATF
v_call: TRBV30
j_call: TRBJ1-2

cdr3_aa: CASRGQGAGDTEAFF
v_call: TRBV6-5
j_call: TRBJ1-1

cdr3_aa: CASSTTGSGDTDTQYF
v_call: TRBV13
j_call: TRBJ2-3

cdr3_aa: CASSLGHYNEQFF
v_call: TRBV4-2
j_call: TRBJ2-1

cdr3_aa: CASSHFRASHEQYF
v_call: TRBV16
j_call: TRBJ2-7

cdr3_aa: CASSSRGGTTEAFF
v_call: TRBV5-4
j_call: TRBJ1-1

cdr3_aa: CASSYQGSYNEQFF
v_call: TRBV5-4
j_call: TRBJ2-1

cdr3_aa: CASNQETVMNTEAFF
v_call: TRBV7-9
j_call: TRBJ1-1

cdr3_aa: CASSFKLHYFSGNTIYF
v_call: TRBV13
j_call: TRBJ1-3

cdr3_aa: CASSELRNTEAFF
v_call: TRBV10-2
j_call: TRBJ1-1

cdr3_aa: CASSTGNGPDTQYF
v_call: TRBV6-1
j_call: TRBJ2-3

cdr3_aa: CASSPSRGLPNYGYTF
v_call: TRBV18
j_call: TRBJ1-2

cdr3_aa: CASSSRLAGGKTSSYNEQFF
v_call: TRBV5-1
j_call: TRBJ2-1

cdr3_aa: CASTNGAEAFF
v_call: TRBV6-5
j_call: TRBJ1-1

cdr3_aa: CASSQDPQGADEQFF
v_call: TRBV4-1
j_call: TRBJ2-1

cdr3_aa: CASSPGTGGNTIYF
v_call: TRBV18
j_call: TRBJ1-3

cdr3_aa: CASSLYAEIGELFF
v_call: TRBV5-1
j_call: TRBJ2-2

cdr3_aa: CSVEWDRVFDGYTF
v_call: TRBV29-1
j_call: TRBJ1-2